These T cell receptor beta chains were read from a single sample in a study of patients and donors after allogeneic stem cell transplantation. TCRdb recomputed calls from the RT-PCR reads with MiXCR, one row per CDR3 protein. This sample has about 960,000 distinct CDR3 sequences, with about a sixth found just once. Sequenced material: blood, either unsorted or a sorted T cell fraction (not recorded which). These receptors were taken from a human donor who was either an allogeneic HSCT recipient or a stem cell or donor lymphocyte infusion donor (not recorded which). It is not recorded whose cells these are; they may come from a transplant donor. CDR3s include the opening cysteine and the closing phenylalanine or tryptophan. The D gene is left open where the match is weak. Clone sizes are given selectively: once, few, many, or a class where the clone is expanded.

clone_size,j_call,v_call,d_call,cdr3_nt,cdr3_aa
-,TRBJ2-5,TRBV24-1,-,TGTGCCACCAGTGATTGGCCCGTGACGGAAAAGGTGGAGACCCAGTACTTC,CATSDWPVTEKVETQYF
-,TRBJ1-1,TRBV12-3/TRBV12-4,TRBD1,TGTGCCAGCACCAGAGAGGGGGCGCCTGAAGCTTTCTTT,CASTREGAPEAFF
-,TRBJ2-1,TRBV7-8,-,TGTGCCAGCAGCCTCTCGGTCGGTCTAGACGGGCAGTTCTTC,CASSLSVGLDGQFF
-,TRBJ1-6,TRBV5-1,TRBD1,TGCGCCAGCAGCTTGGAAGGGACAGATAATTCACCCCTCCACTTT,CASSLEGTDNSPLHF
-,TRBJ2-1,TRBV6-2/TRBV6-3,TRBD1,TGTGCCAGCAGTCGGGACAGGGGGGCGTCCTACAATGAGCAGTTCTTC,CASSRDRGASYNEQFF
-,TRBJ2-1,TRBV6-1,-,TGTGCCAGCAGTGGGGGAGGGGGGTGGCAGTTCTTC,CASSGGGGWQFF
many,TRBJ2-1,TRBV9,TRBD2,TGTGCCAGCAGCCCCCCGGGACTAGCGGGATACAATGAGCAGTTCTTC,CASSPPGLAGYNEQFF
few,TRBJ1-1,TRBV20-1,-,TGCAGTGCCCCGAGGACGGCTAACACTGAAGCTTTCTTT,CSAPRTANTEAFF
-,TRBJ2-3,TRBV4-2,-,TGTGCCAGCAGCCATTCCCACCGGGCGGATACGCAGTATTTT,CASSHSHRADTQYF
few,TRBJ1-3,TRBV3-1,-,TGTGCCAGCAGCCAAGGACCCGGCGCTGGAAACACCATATATTTT,CASSQGPGAGNTIYF
few,TRBJ2-5,TRBV27,TRBD2,TGTGCCAGCAGTCAAACTAGCGGTCAAGAGACCCAGTACTTC,CASSQTSGQETQYF
few,TRBJ2-7,TRBV4-1,TRBD2,TGCGCCAGCAGCCAAGATGTCCCCCGGACTAGCGGGAGCAGAGAGCAGTACTTC,CASSQDVPRTSGSREQYF
-,TRBJ1-5,TRBV30,-,TGTGCCTGGAGTGGGCAGCTTAGCAATCAGCCCCAGCATTTT,CAWSGQLSNQPQHF
-,TRBJ1-2,TRBV7-2,-,TGTGCCAGCAGCTCCCTGACAGTGGGCTATGGCTACACCTTC,CASSSLTVGYGYTF
few,TRBJ2-7,TRBV6-1,-,TGTGCCACCAGGAGGGACTTCTTGTCCTACGAGCAGTACTTC,CATRRDFLSYEQYF
many,TRBJ2-7,TRBV12-3/TRBV12-4,-,TGTGCCAGCAGTTTGAGGGCGGGTTACGAGCAGTACTTC,CASSLRAGYEQYF
-,TRBJ2-1,TRBV29-1,TRBD2,TGCAGCGTGAGGAGCGGGGGCTCCTACAATGAGCAGTTCTTC,CSVRSGGSYNEQFF
few,TRBJ1-2,TRBV20-1,-,TGCAGTGCTAGAGGGGGGGCTCGTCCGATAGGCGGCTACACCTTC,CSARGGARPIGGYTF
few,TRBJ2-3,TRBV7-3,-,TGTGCCAGCAGCCCTACCTCGGACGGCCCTAGCACAGATACGCAGTATTTT,CASSPTSDGPSTDTQYF
-,TRBJ2-7,TRBV10-3,TRBD1,TGTGCCATCAGTGAGCTCTGGACAGGTACCTACGAGCAGTACTTC,CAISELWTGTYEQYF
few,TRBJ2-1,TRBV29-1,-,TGCAGCGTTGAAGATTGGGGTCGAGAGGGCGTATATGAGCAGTTCTTC,CSVEDWGREGVYEQFF
-,TRBJ2-7,TRBV20-1,TRBD2,TGCAGTGCTACAGCCGGACGGCCGGGGGGCGAGCAGTACTTC,CSATAGRPGGEQYF
few,TRBJ2-7,TRBV27,-,TGTGCCAGCAGTTTGACTCTCCACTACGAGCAGTACTTC,CASSLTLHYEQYF
-,TRBJ2-5,TRBV3-1,-,TGTGCCAGCAGCCAAGAAGGGGAGGAGGGAGAGACCCAGTACTTC,CASSQEGEEGETQYF
-,TRBJ2-1,TRBV28,-,TGTGCCAGCACCTCTAGGGTAATCCTTTACAATGAGCAGTTCTTC,CASTSRVILYNEQFF
-,TRBJ2-7,TRBV7-2,-,TGTGCCAGCAGCTTAGGGGCTGGCGGGTGGAGCTCCTACGAGCAGTACTTC,CASSLGAGGWSSYEQYF
few,TRBJ2-7,TRBV9,-,TGTGCCAGCAGCGTAGGCAGGAGTGACTACGAGCAGTACTTC,CASSVGRSDYEQYF
-,TRBJ2-5,TRBV20-1,-,TGCAGTGCTAGCCCGGGGGCACAAGAGACCCAGTACTTC,CSASPGAQETQYF
-,TRBJ2-7,TRBV12-3/TRBV12-4,TRBD1,TGTGCCAGCAGTTTAATGAGCGGGGACAGGGGATCCGAGCAGTACTTC,CASSLMSGDRGSEQYF
few,TRBJ2-3,TRBV10-3,-,TGTGCCATCAGTGAGGTGGTAGACCCGGATACGCAGTATTTT,CAISEVVDPDTQYF
-,TRBJ2-7,TRBV18,TRBD2,TGTGCCAGCTCACCGACGGGGGGGAAAGACTACGAGCAGTACTTC,CASSPTGGKDYEQYF
-,TRBJ2-3,TRBV28,TRBD2,TGTGCCAGCAGTTCCCCCGGACTAGATGATGGTACGCAGTATTTT,CASSSPGLDDGTQYF
-,TRBJ2-7,TRBV19,-,TGTGCCAGTAGTATAGTGGGGCCATCCTACGAGCAGTACTTC,CASSIVGPSYEQYF
few,TRBJ2-7,TRBV20-1,TRBD2,TGCAGTGCTAGAGATCGAACTAGCGGCTCCTACGAGCAGTACTTC,CSARDRTSGSYEQYF
few,TRBJ1-1,TRBV18,-,TGTGCCAGCTCACCGCGGGGAGCGGGAACTGAAGCTTTCTTT,CASSPRGAGTEAFF